Listed below are T cell receptor beta chains from one sample, sequenced in a study of cytotoxic CD8 clonotypes in ibrutinib-treated CLL. TCRdb's table, derived via immunoSEQ multiplex PCR, lists solely in-frame clones and lacks some. The sample includes more than 200,000 clones, around three quarters of them seen just once. Sequenced material: PBMCs, taken after 24 months of ibrutinib treatment. The receptor source for this set is a human donor with chronic lymphocytic leukemia. The CDR3 runs from the conserved cysteine through the conserved F or W. The D gene is left open where the match is weak. Clone size is stated in some rows and not others, as once, few, many or a class when expanded.

TRBV5-1	.	TRBJ2-7	.	CASSFGIPYEQYF	TGCGCCAGCAGCTTTGGGATACCCTACGAGCAGTACTTC
TRBV18	.	TRBJ2-1	TRBD2	CASPSPTIAGGPGEQFF	TGTGCCAGCCCTAGTCCCACAATAGCGGGAGGTCCCGGTGAGCAGTTCTTC
TRBV30	.	TRBJ2-3	TRBD2	CAWSSSGRGTDTQYF	TGTGCCTGGAGTTCTAGCGGGAGGGGGACAGATACGCAGTATTTT
TRBV30	.	TRBJ2-7	TRBD2	CAWAPFSGQTYEQYF	TGTGCCTGGGCCCCTTTTAGCGGGCAAACCTACGAGCAGTACTTC
TRBV18	.	TRBJ1-2	.	CASSPTKGLFYGYTF	TGTGCCAGCTCACCAACTAAGGGGCTCTTCTATGGCTACACCTTC
TRBV4-3	.	TRBJ2-7	.	CASSQDRREWAEQYF	TGCGCCAGCAGCCAAGACCGGCGGGAATGGGCCGAGCAGTACTTC
TRBV28	.	TRBJ2-3	TRBD1	CASSLGLQGRVADTQYF	TGTGCCAGCAGTTTGGGCCTACAGGGGCGGGTCGCAGATACGCAGTATTTT
TRBV7-9	.	TRBJ2-5	.	CASSAPSRGQETQYF	TGTGCCAGCAGCGCACCTTCGAGGGGCCAAGAGACCCAGTACTTC
TRBV5-1	.	TRBJ1-2	.	CASSPGLSRANYGYTF	TGCGCCAGCAGCCCTGGTTTGAGCAGAGCTAACTATGGCTACACCTTC
TRBV6-6	.	TRBJ1-1	TRBD1	CASRGDSRVSEAFF	TGTGCCAGCAGAGGGGACAGTAGAGTGTCTGAAGCTTTCTTT
TRBV28	.	TRBJ1-5	TRBD1	CASSPDRGPDQPQHF	TGTGCCAGCAGCCCAGACAGGGGGCCAGATCAGCCCCAGCATTTT
TRBV30	.	TRBJ2-1	.	CAWSLSSYNEQFF	TGTGCCTGGAGTTTGAGCTCCTACAATGAGCAGTTCTTC
TRBV11-3	.	TRBJ2-1	TRBD2	CASSLAASGNEQFF	TGTGCCAGCAGCTTAGCCGCTAGCGGCAATGAGCAGTTCTTC
TRBV7-9	.	TRBJ1-2	.	CASSPTGNYGYTF	TGTGCCAGCAGCCCAACAGGAAACTATGGCTACACCTTC
TRBV10-3	.	TRBJ2-7	.	CATSPRGTADYEQYF	TGTGCCACATCACCCCGCGGGACAGCTGACTACGAGCAGTACTTC
TRBV2	.	TRBJ2-3	.	CASKYFLSDTQYF	TGTGCCAGCAAGTATTTCCTCTCCGATACGCAGTATTTT
TRBV19	.	TRBJ2-1	.	CASSKGGTFNEQFF	TGTGCCAGTAGTAAGGGTGGGACCTTCAATGAGCAGTTCTTC
TRBV6-5	once	TRBJ2-7	.	CASSYSSSARGNEQYF	TGTGCCAGCAGTTACTCGAGCAGCGCAAGAGGAAACGAGCAGTACTTC
TRBV7-2	.	TRBJ2-1	.	CASSLGPRDDNEQFF	TGTGCCAGCAGCCTCGGACCCCGAGATGACAATGAGCAGTTCTTC
TRBV19	once	TRBJ2-7	TRBD1	CASSKGGQGFPYEQYF	TGTGCCAGTAGTAAAGGAGGACAGGGGTTTCCCTACGAGCAGTACTTC
TRBV28	.	TRBJ2-5	.	CASTDEGETQYF	TGTGCCAGCACCGACGAGGGGGAGACCCAGTACTTC
TRBV6-5	.	TRBJ1-1	.	CASSYTANTEAFF	TGTGCCAGCAGTTACACAGCGAACACTGAAGCTTTCTTT
TRBV6-1	.	TRBJ2-1	.	CASRLPLRPFFF	TGTGCCAGCAGGCTACCCCTCCGCCCCTTTTTCTTC